At least ten counts were recorded for the clone carrying this T cell receptor (beta chain). Its cognate antigen is unknown. Since it is a stray read in a library aimed at alpha chains, this beta chain has a size that is not meaningful. MiXCR, run by TCRdb on the 5' RACE reads, gives a single entry per CDR3 protein. The sample has about 9,800 distinct CDR3 sequences; under 6.5% are singletons. The CDR3 extends over 12 amino acids. Trimming removed 4 bases at V and 7 bases at J, with 8 bases between. Germline CDR1 reads LGHNA; CDR2 reads YNFKEQ. Time point meaning: sample taken at primary tumor resection. Sequencing was performed on whole RNA extracted from tumor and nontumor lung tissue, or from frozen PBMC, and the material was left unsorted. The sample originates from a study of spatial heterogeneity in lung cancer. Study-level results: Within tumors, counts of expanded alpha and beta TCRs tracked tumor mutation counts.

The source of this sequence is a male donor with early-stage non-small cell lung cancer. Sequenced material: lung tumor tissue, taken at surgery. The rearrangement uses TRBV4-2 and TRBJ2-1; no reliable D call. The CDR3 region is CASSPHPNEQFF. The CDR3 DNA reads TGTGCCAGCAGCCCCCATCCAAATGAGCAGTTCTTC.